This paragraph covers one TCR beta chain sequence. Its antigen is undetermined. Through a sample-barcoded 5' primer and a J-beta primer mix, a second PCR was run for roughly 7 to 11 cycles. Each CDR3 protein is one row after TCRdb ran MiXCR on the 5' RACE reads. The repertoire has roughly 680,000 distinct CDR3 sequences, roughly half of them found once; the top ten carry 13%. This specimen comes from a study of blood T cells in healthy people across ages. General study points: Because donor CMV status was unknown, expanded clonotype changes were possibly confounded.

Germline V gene data show CDR1 as MDHEN and CDR2 as SYDVKM. J gave up 0 bases and V 6 bases, and 8 bases lay outside the gene matches. This CDR3 has 15 amino acids. The sample was blood. This TCR derives from an elderly woman in good health. V gene TRBV28 combines with J gene TRBJ2-7, with 7 bases that match TRBD1. The CDR3 DNA is TGTGCCAGCAGCTCTCCCAGGGGGACCTCCTACGAGCAGTACTTC. Its translation: CASSSPRGTSYEQYF.